The rows below give T cell receptor beta chains drawn from one sample of a study of CD8 T cells in Susac syndrome. TCRdb re-analysed the immunoSEQ multiplex PCR reads in MiXCR, keeping a single row per CDR3 protein. Altogether 100,000 to 150,000 distinct CDR3 sequences are present, just under 95% being singletons, with the ten largest covering about 0.28%. Input material: CD8+ T cells from PBMCs. Receptor source: a human donor with Susac syndrome. The CDR3 runs from the conserved cysteine through the conserved F or W. D genes are given only for firm matches. Clone size appears in some rows only: once, few, many, or a class for an expanded clone.

TRBV5-4	TRBJ1-1	NA	NA	CASKTSGENTEAFF	TGTGCCAGCAAGACCTCGGGTGAGAACACTGAAGCTTTCTTT
TRBV9	TRBJ2-7	NA	TRBD2	CASSEAGGAGEQYF	TGTGCCAGCAGCGAGGCGGGGGGGGCTGGCGAGCAGTACTTC
TRBV9	TRBJ2-2	NA	NA	CASTPWGGSGELFF	TGTGCCAGCACCCCGTGGGGCGGTTCCGGGGAGCTGTTTTTT
TRBV6-5	TRBJ2-7	NA	NA	CASSYSLAPSYEQYF	TGTGCCAGCAGTTACAGCCTAGCCCCATCCTACGAGCAGTACTTC
TRBV4-1	TRBJ2-2	NA	TRBD2	CASSQGTSGATNTGELFF	TGCGCCAGCAGCCAAGGGACTAGCGGGGCCACGAACACCGGGGAGCTGTTTTTT
TRBV14	TRBJ1-2	NA	TRBD1	CASSQETGEVEHGYTF	TGTGCCAGCAGCCAAGAAACAGGGGAGGTTGAACATGGCTACACCTTC
TRBV11-2	TRBJ2-7	NA	NA	CASSFWGSEQYF	TGTGCCAGCAGTTTTTGGGGCTCCGAGCAGTACTTC
TRBV7-9	TRBJ2-2	NA	NA	CASSRLGDRKAGELFF	TGTGCCAGCAGCCGCCTGGGAGATCGTAAAGCCGGGGAGCTGTTTTTT
TRBV5-6	TRBJ2-7	NA	NA	CASRSSWSNYEQYF	TGTGCCAGCAGATCCAGCTGGTCGAACTACGAGCAGTACTTC
TRBV9	TRBJ2-1	once	NA	CASSLPADGSSYNEQFF	TGTGCCAGCAGCCTCCCCGCGGACGGGAGCTCCTACAATGAGCAGTTCTTC
TRBV7-9	TRBJ2-1	NA	TRBD2	CASSFIGTSDNEQFF	TGTGCCAGCAGCTTTATCGGGACTAGCGACAATGAGCAGTTCTTC
TRBV5-6	TRBJ1-5	NA	NA	CASSFWGAREPQHF	TGTGCCAGCAGCTTCTGGGGGGCGAGGGAGCCCCAGCATTTT
TRBV29-1	TRBJ1-2	NA	TRBD1	CSVGGQGNYGYTF	TGCAGCGTTGGGGGACAGGGGAACTATGGCTACACCTTC
TRBV13	TRBJ1-2	NA	NA	CASPFPYTF	TGTGCCAGCCCCTTTCCCTACACCTTC
TRBV19	TRBJ1-5	NA	TRBD1	CASSTEDRGWSNQPQHF	TGTGCCAGTAGCACCGAGGACAGGGGCTGGAGCAATCAGCCCCAGCATTTT
TRBV18	TRBJ2-3	few	NA	CASSLVGGSTDTQYF	TGTGCCAGCTCCCTAGTCGGGGGTAGCACAGATACGCAGTATTTT